These 24 T cell receptor beta chains came from one sample sequenced in a study of T cells in Graves' hyperthyroidism and ophthalmopathy. Researchers took RNA transcripts and amplified the TCR beta CDR3 regions from them. With the HTBI primer set, the TCR CDR3 went through a first round of RT-PCR. TCRdb called the multiplex PCR reads again in MiXCR, with one record for every CDR3 protein. The sample consists of roughly 200,000 distinct CDR3 sequences, about a sixth of them appearing once. The sequencing input was blood. These receptor sequences come from a woman between 50 and 59 years old with Graves' hyperthyroidism.

This clonotype was counted many times. The chain links TRBV20-1 to TRBJ2-3; D is unclear. Looked up from germline, CDR1 is DFQATT and CDR2 is SNEGSKA (reference sequence). The CDR3 runs 12 residues. Trimming left V 1 base short and J 4 bases short, with 6 bases between. The CDR3 nucleotides are TGCAGTGCTAGAGGGGTAGCAGATACGCAGTATTTT. Its translation: CSARGVADTQYF.

Notes on this clonotype: This may stem from a read error, because a much larger clone lies one nucleotide away. In nucleotides, the CDR3 is TGTGCCAGCAGCTCAGCGGGTCACACCGGGGAGCTGTTTTTT. Translated, it gives CASSSAGHTGELFF. This chain connects TRBV11-3 to TRBJ2-2; maybe TRBD2 (6 bases). The V gene lost 4 bases and the J gene lost 3 bases, with 9 bases spanning the gap. CDR1 SGHNT and CDR2 YENEEA come from the germline V gene. This CDR3 contains 14 residues.

This clonotype was seen more than once but under ten times. The chain has TRBV10-1 and TRBJ2-1; TRBD2 agrees at 8 bases. V gave up 3 bases and J gave up 0 bases; unmatched junction bases: 4. The CDR3 totals 16 residues. Germline V lookup: CDR1 WNHNN, CDR2 SYGVQD (reference sequence). The CDR3 loop reads CASSDGGGLSYNEQFF. The DNA for the CDR3 is TGCGCCAGCAGTGACGGGGGGGGCCTCTCCTACAATGAGCAGTTCTTC.

This clonotype was observed at least ten times. The genes are TRBV28 and TRBJ1-5; TRBD1 matches at 7 bases. V lost 7 bases, J lost 0 bases, and 12 bases stayed unmatched. This CDR3 contains 17 residues. Germline loops: CDR1 MDHEN, CDR2 SYDVKM. The CDR3 nucleotides read TGTGCCAGCACAATGGCAGGGGGAGAGAATAGCAATCAGCCCCAGCATTTT. Translated, it gives CASTMAGGENSNQPQHF.

This clonotype was seen a few times. The chain combines TRBV6-6 with TRBJ1-5; D remains unclear. Germline V CDR1 and CDR2: MNHNY, SVGAGI (reference sequence). CDR3 length equals 15 residues. Trimming took off 2 bases at V and 2 bases at J, with 10 bases between the two ends. This CDR3 reads CASSYGGEGNQPQHF. As DNA, the CDR3 is TGTGCCAGCAGTTACGGTGGGGAGGGCAATCAGCCCCAGCATTTT.

This clonotype has a handful of counts. This sequence joins TRBV9 and TRBJ1-2; D unclear. The germline CDR1 and CDR2 sequences are SGDLS and YYNGEE. The ends were cut back, 4 bases at V and 4 bases at J, with 8 bases in the middle. The CDR3 contains 12 residues. The CDR3 DNA follows: TGTGCCAGCAGCTCGAACAGCTATGGCTACACCTTC. It yields the protein CASSSNSYGYTF.

The chain uses TRBV20-1 and TRBJ2-7; D unclear. The CDR3 is 13 residues long. The V and J ends lost 6 bases and 4 bases respectively, with 16 bases between them. Germline V lookup: CDR1 DFQATT, CDR2 SNEGSKA (reference sequence). The CDR3 loop reads CSASSTTNYEQYF. The CDR3 DNA reads as TGCAGTGCCAGCAGTACGACCAATTACGAGCAGTACTTC.

This clonotype showed up many times. The chain recombines TRBV27 with TRBJ2-1, with 13 bases fitting TRBD2. The V gene's germline CDR1 is MNHEY and CDR2 SMNVEV (reference sequence). J lost 7 bases, V lost 6 bases, and 6 bases had no gene match. The CDR3 is 15 amino acids. The CDR3 DNA reads as TGTGCCAGCAGCCTACTAGCGGGAGGGGAAAATGAGCAGTTCTTC. This encodes CASSLLAGGENEQFF.

This clonotype has ten or more counts. The chain links TRBV3-1 to TRBJ2-7, with 7 nucleotides matching TRBD2. The V gene's germline CDR1 is LGHDT and CDR2 YNNKEL (reference sequence). There are 14 residues in the CDR3. Trimming at V came to 1 base and at J to 2 bases, leaving 2 bases not matched to a gene. CDR3 region: CASSQGGGAYEQYF. CDR3 bases: TGTGCCAGCAGCCAAGGGGGGGGGGCCTACGAGCAGTACTTC.

In this sample, this clonotype turned up many times. The DNA for the CDR3 is TGTGCCAGCAGCTCCGGGACAGCTTACTCCTACGAGCAGTACTTC. Translating it yields CASSSGTAYSYEQYF. The V gene is TRBV11-3, the J gene TRBJ2-7, with TRBD1 identical over 7 bases. This CDR3 has 15 residues. CDR1 SGHNT and CDR2 YENEEA come from the germline V gene. V trimming: 4 bases; J trimming: 0 bases; junction bases outside the gene matches: 6.

This chain links TRBV28 with TRBJ1-2; weak D call: TRBD1 (5 bases). Germline V CDR1 and CDR2: MDHEN, SYDVKM. The CDR3 spans 18 residues. V was shortened by 8 bases and J by 3 bases, with 28 bases between the two germline ends. CDR3 in DNA: TGTGCCAGCGGGTTCGGGAGACAGTTTATTAGGGGATACTATGGCTACACCTTC. Residues: CASGFGRQFIRGYYGYTF.

The V gene is TRBV7-9, the J gene TRBJ2-1; D is undetermined. The DNA matches TRBJ2-7 better at its end, which makes the J call doubtful. The CDR3 consists of 13 residues. CDR1 is SEHNR and CDR2 is FQNEAQ in the germline V gene (reference sequence). The CDR3 coding sequence is TGTGCCAGCAGCCCACGCTCCTACAATGAGCAGTACTTC. Its translation: CASSPRSYNEQYF.

Ten or more counts support this clonotype. Likely a read error: the CDR3 ends without its conserved phenylalanine or tryptophan. V gene TRBV11-2 combines with J gene TRBJ2-5; TRBD2 is a possible D gene (6 bases). The germline V and J ends were trimmed by 10 bases and 4 bases, with 31 bases remaining between them. The CDR3 covers 18 residues. Germline CDR1 is SGHAT and CDR2 is FQNNGV. This CDR3 reads CATSGVKGPRHKLETQYL. The CDR3 DNA reads as TGTGCCACCTCGGGAGTAAAGGGGCCGCGGCACAAGCTAGAGACCCAGTACCTC.

The chain is built from TRBV9 and TRBJ1-2; perhaps TRBD1 as D (5 bases). Trimming stripped 0 bases from V and 1 base from J, with 16 bases between. CDR3 length: 17 residues. Germline V CDR1 and CDR2: SGDLS, YYNGEE. In DNA form, the CDR3 reads TGTGCCAGCAGCGTAGGGGGGACCCCTCTCATTAACTATGGCTACACCTTC. Amino acids: CASSVGGTPLINYGYTF.

As to this clonotype: A much bigger clone sits one base away, suggesting this may be a read error. V is TRBV15 and J is TRBJ1-5; D gene ambiguous. This CDR3 region has 15 residues. V lost 0 bases and J 6 bases, leaving 12 bases between the germline ends. The germline V gene encodes CDR1 LNHNV and CDR2 YYDKDF (reference sequence). DNA of the CDR3: TGTGCCACCAGCAGAGATCTGTCGCATATTCAGCCCCAGCATTTT. This encodes CATSRDLSHIQPQHF.

The chain uses TRBV27 and TRBJ1-2, with D unresolved. Germline V CDR1 and CDR2: MNHEY, SMNVEV (reference sequence). This CDR3 has 14 amino acids. With 1 base removed from V and 4 bases from J, the gap between germline ends came to 10 bases. CDR3 residues: CASSLWAGSYGYTF. The CDR3 bases are TGTGCCAGCAGTTTATGGGCAGGCAGCTATGGCTACACCTTC.

There are many counts of this clonotype. CDR3 sequence reads: CASSRGIQETQYF. Here the CDR3 DNA reads TGTGCCAGTAGTAGAGGGATACAAGAGACCCAGTACTTC. The gene calls are TRBV2 and TRBJ2-5; a possible D gene is TRBD2 (5 bases). Germline V gene data show CDR1 as SNHLY and CDR2 as FYNNEI. The CDR3 is 13 amino acids. Trimming left V 9 bases short and J 2 bases short, with 13 bases between.

At least ten counts were recorded for this clonotype. The chain links TRBV5-5 to TRBJ2-7; D unclear. Germline V gene lookup returns CDR1 SGHKS and CDR2 YYEKEE (reference sequence). This CDR3 contains 13 residues. The V end was cut by 1 base, the J end by 3 bases, with 8 bases between. The DNA for the CDR3 is TGTGCCAGCAGCTTGTCAAGAGACTACGAGCAGTACTTC. This encodes CASSLSRDYEQYF.

The chain couples TRBV20-1 to TRBJ2-2; 7 bases match TRBD1. This CDR3 contains 14 residues. The germline V gene has CDR1 DFQATT and CDR2 SNEGSKA (reference sequence). V was clipped by 3 bases and J by 5 bases; unmatched bases: 6. DNA of the CDR3: TGCAGTGCTAGGACCGGGACAGAAACCGGGGAGCTGTTTTTT. It is translated as CSARTGTETGELFF.

The table lists this clonotype with many counts. The CDR3 DNA follows: TGCAGTGCTAGAGCCGCGGGACAGGGAGGGTACGAGCAGTACTTC. Translated: CSARAAGQGGYEQYF. This sequence joins TRBV20-1 and TRBJ2-7, with TRBD1 identical over 9 bases. The V segment lost 1 base and the J segment 4 bases; nucleotides outside the gene matches: 8. CDR1 is DFQATT, CDR2 SNEGSKA, per germline (reference sequence). The CDR3 is made up of 15 amino acids.

This clonotype has only a few counts. The rearrangement joins TRBV30 to TRBJ1-5, with a possible D match to TRBD1 (5 bases). Germline CDR1 is GTSNPN and CDR2 is SVGIG (reference sequence). V lost 1 base and J 6 bases, leaving 10 bases between the germline ends. The CDR3 extends over 13 amino acids. CDR3 region: CAWSGQGIQPQHF. As DNA, the CDR3 is TGTGCCTGGAGTGGCCAGGGCATTCAGCCCCAGCATTTT.

In its sample, this clonotype was seen many times. The chain couples TRBV18 to TRBJ2-3; D is unclear. CDR1 and CDR2 (germline): KGHSH, LQKENI. The CDR3 loop spans 13 amino acids. Trimming removed 5 bases from V and 4 bases from J, with 10 bases in between. The DNA for the CDR3 is TGTGCCAGCTCAAAGGACCCACCAGATACGCAGTATTTT. Translating gives CASSKDPPDTQYF.

This clonotype was counted a few times. The chain joins TRBV14 to TRBJ2-5, with D perhaps matching TRBD1 or TRBD2 (5 bases each). The CDR3 loop spans 15 amino acids. The V gene's germline CDR1 is SGHDN and CDR2 FVKESK. Trimming pared 4 bases from V and 1 base from J, leaving 13 bases between. The CDR3 bases are TGTGCCAGCAGCCCCGCCTTAGGGACCCAAGAGACCCAGTACTTC. It encodes CASSPALGTQETQYF.

This clonotype was counted ten times or more. The V gene is TRBV6-1, the J gene TRBJ2-7; D might be TRBD2 (5 bases). There are 13 residues in the CDR3. The germline gives CDR1 MNHNS, CDR2 SASEGT. V lost 5 bases, J lost 5 bases, and 13 bases lay in between. The CDR3 nucleotides are TGTGCCAGCAGTCTGGACGGACTGAACGAGCAGTACTTC. Protein: CASSLDGLNEQYF.